This TCR beta chain was sequenced during a study of hypomethylating agent response in myelodysplastic syndrome. Study results and limitations: Novel MDS antigen recognition by shared GLIPH2 clusters is possible but unvalidated. Non-responders showed more contracted clonotypes post-treatment, while responders showed more novel ones.

This CDR3 is 14 amino acids long. Trimming removed 1 base from V and 6 bases from J, with 13 bases in between. Germline-derived CDR1 and CDR2 are SGHAT and FQNNGV. The repertoire was sequenced with immunoSEQ multiplex PCR; TCRdb's copy has only in-frame clones and lacks some. This sample carries about 1,700 clones, less than 90% of them seen once, and the ten largest clones take about 5%. Comment on this clone: What it recognizes is unknown.

The chain uses TRBV11-2 and TRBJ2-7, with D maybe TRBD2 (5 bases). The sequences come from bone marrow, collected before or after starting hypomethylating agent treatment for myelodysplastic syndrome (not recorded which). This TCR came from a human donor with myelodysplastic syndrome. The CDR3 here is CASSLARLGSEQYF. The CDR3 nucleotides read TGTGCCAGCAGCTTAGCCCGGCTGGGGAGCGAGCAGTACTTC.